A selection of T cell receptor beta chains follows, all from one sample in a study of cytomegalovirus exposure and HLA in healthy donors. TCRdb's table, derived via immunoSEQ multiplex PCR, lists solely in-frame clones and lacks some. The specimen's table records 150,000 to 200,000 clones. The sequenced material came from PBMCs. The receptors here all came from a young man in good health and CMV-seronegative. CDR3s leave out the opening cysteine and the closing phenylalanine or tryptophan. A D gene is named only where the DNA matches it firmly.

cdr3_aa j_call v_call d_call
ASSSPDRNSGNTIY TRBJ1-3 TRBV7-6 NA
ASSLVEWSGEQY TRBJ2-7 TRBV7-2 NA
ASSRPGLAYEQY TRBJ2-7 TRBV5-1 NA
ASTHRGLGGEQY TRBJ2-7 TRBV28 TRBD1
ASSLRAGTAYEQY TRBJ2-7 TRBV5-1 TRBD1
ASSPGTDYSNQPQH TRBJ1-5 TRBV27 TRBD1
ASSVAGSDTEAF TRBJ1-1 TRBV9 NA
ASSLTDWNTEAF TRBJ1-1 TRBV11-2 NA
ASSWTGAAEAF TRBJ1-1 TRBV28 TRBD1
ASSAGISYNEQF TRBJ2-1 TRBV6-4 NA
ASSYERLAGETEQY TRBJ2-7 TRBV6-5 TRBD2
ASSEYYFGDGGQGGYT TRBJ1-2 TRBV6-1 TRBD1
ASSWGLNTGELF TRBJ2-2 TRBV27 NA
ASSSFQGRNTEAF TRBJ1-1 TRBV6-5 NA
ASSFLNTGELF TRBJ2-2 TRBV27 NA
ASSPAGQAAYEQY TRBJ2-7 TRBV6-5 TRBD1
ASNRQGQVNTEAF TRBJ1-1 TRBV19 TRBD1
ASSPRGQGANEQY NA TRBV7-9 TRBD1
ASSSRADTQY TRBJ2-3 TRBV6-5 NA
ASSPSHRGPEETQY TRBJ2-5 TRBV7-8 TRBD1
ASSLPQQGWGYGYT TRBJ1-2 TRBV28 TRBD1
ASSSGGSTDTQY TRBJ2-3 TRBV5-5 TRBD2